This TCR beta chain is from a study of T cell responses to AZD1222 COVID-19 vaccine. Clones were read by immunoSEQ multiplex PCR, and TCRdb kept only the in-frame ones, dropping some. The table has about 88,000 clones, 70% to 90% seen once. Trimming cost V 6 bases and J 0 bases, with 9 bases left between them. CDR1 LNHDA and CDR2 SQIVND come from the germline V gene (reference sequence). This CDR3 is built from 15 residues. V and J are TRBV19 and TRBJ1-6; no firm D call. This sample comprised peripheral blood, obtained 28 days after the second AZD1222 dose. The origin of this receptor is an adult who received the AZD1222 COVID-19 vaccine. The CDR3 DNA is TGTGCCAGTAGCACCCTTGGCTCCTATAATTCACCCCTCCACTTT. This codes for CASSTLGSYNSPLHF.